Shown below are 4 T cell receptor beta chains from a single sample sequenced in a study of beta chain features in type 1 diabetes. The whole isolated RNA underwent reverse transcription, so sequencing captured expressed TCRB transcripts. Sequencing used immunoSEQ multiplex PCR; TCRdb keeps in-frame clones, though not all of them. The sample lists hundreds of thousands of clones, about 16% occurring once. The sample comprised naive CD4+ T cells from blood. These receptors originate from a man aged 18 to 29 in good health.

The rearrangement links TRBV2 to TRBJ1-5; 7 bases are shared with TRBD1. Germline V gene lookup returns CDR1 SNHLY and CDR2 FYNNEI. This CDR3 has 15 residues. V was clipped by 6 bases and J by 2 bases; unmatched bases: 7. The CDR3 region has the DNA TGTGCCAGCAGCGACAGGGTATGGGGCAATCAGCCCCAGCATTTT. This sequence encodes CASSDRVWGNQPQHF.

This chain uses TRBV5-1 with TRBJ1-1, with unresolved D. Germline CDR1 SGHRS, CDR2 YFSETQ. V dropped 0 bases and J dropped 0 bases, with 9 bases sitting between them. The CDR3 length is 15 residues. CDR3 DNA: TGCGCCAGCAGCTTGGAGGTGGGCATGAACACTGAAGCTTTCTTT. It is translated as CASSLEVGMNTEAFF.

The chain employs TRBV6-5 and TRBJ1-3; tentative D call: TRBD1 (5 bases). The V gene lost 2 bases and the J gene lost 4 bases, with 12 bases spanning the gap. CDR3 length: 15 residues. Germline V gene sequence: CDR1 MNHEY, CDR2 SVGAGI. The CDR3 nucleotides read TGTGCCAGCAGTTACCAGGGACCTAGAGGAAACACCATATATTTT. Protein: CASSYQGPRGNTIYF.

This clone was counted between two and nine times. The chain links TRBV4-3 to TRBJ2-3; tentatively, D is TRBD1 or TRBD2 (5 bases each). Trimming removed 4 bases from V and 4 bases from J, with 15 bases in between. The CDR3 is 15 amino acids. Germline-derived CDR1 and CDR2 are LGHNA and YSLEER. Here the CDR3 reads CASSPRDHRADTQYF. The CDR3 nucleotides read TGCGCCAGCAGCCCACGGGACCACCGGGCAGATACGCAGTATTTT.